One sample yielded the 10 T cell receptor beta chains listed below, sequenced in a study of T cells after somatic rescue of genetic block (TCRdb year 2020). Receptors were amplified or captured by the immunoSEQ multiplex PCR assay. In TCRdb, the immuneACCESS table is reduced to in-frame sequences with V and J assigned. These tables do not hold every clone; where another copy was compared, an unresolved V gene accounts for under half, and the others remain unexplained. This sample comprises around 9,700 clones, around 70% of them detected only once. The top ten constitute approximately 23% of the sample. Sequences were obtained from peripheral blood mononuclear cells (PBMCs). The receptors here all came from a boy aged 5 to 17.

The V gene is TRBV10-3, the J gene TRBJ1-2, with D uncertain. The CDR3 has 12 amino acids. Between the trimmed V and J ends, which lost 6 bases and 1 base, there was a span of 6 bases. Looked up from germline, CDR1 is ENHRY and CDR2 is SYGVKD. CDR3 sequence (DNA): TGTGCCATCAGAACGGATAACTATGGCTACACCTTC. Translating it yields CAIRTDNYGYTF.

Relative to its sample, this clone is medium-sized. The rearrangement links TRBV19 to TRBJ2-1, with 11 bases aligning to TRBD2. Trimming at V came to 6 bases and at J to 9 bases, leaving 16 bases not matched to a gene. The CDR3 is 17 residues long. From germline, CDR1 is LNHDA and CDR2 SQIVND (reference sequence). The CDR3, as DNA: TGTGCCAGTAGCCTTCCTAACCCACTAGCGGGAGTTAGTGAGCAGTTCTTC. Translated: CASSLPNPLAGVSEQFF.

V usage is TRBV19 and J usage is TRBJ2-3; the match to TRBD1 covers 7 bases. The J segment lost 6 bases and the V segment lost 3 bases, leaving 9 bases of the junction unmatched. The CDR3 loop spans 15 amino acids. Germline loops: CDR1 LNHDA, CDR2 SQIVND (reference sequence). The CDR3 DNA reads as TGTGCCAGTAGTATTATAGCAGGGGGTCTGGATACGCAGTATTTT. Protein sequence: CASSIIAGGLDTQYF.

This clone was detected only a few times. The chain combines TRBV6-5 with TRBJ1-2; perhaps TRBD1 as D (5 bases). CDR3 size: 14 residues. The germline gives CDR1 MNHEY, CDR2 SVGAGI. Trimming stripped 2 bases from V and 2 bases from J, with 9 bases between. The CDR3 DNA sequence: TGTGCCAGCAGTTACGAAGGGGCCAACTATGGCTACACCTTC. Protein sequence: CASSYEGANYGYTF.

CDR3 amino acids: CASSLGGDYGYTF. The CDR3 bases are TGTGCCAGCAGCTTGGGAGGAGACTATGGCTACACCTTC. The V gene is TRBV5-5, the J gene TRBJ1-2; D ambiguous. Trimming left V 0 bases short and J 3 bases short, with 6 bases between. CDR1 is SGHKS and CDR2 is YYEKEE in the germline V gene (reference sequence). This CDR3 region has 13 residues. The entire variable domain, with the rest obtained from reference TRBV5-5 and TRBJ1-2, is as follows: DAGVTQSPTHLIKTRGQQVTLRCSPISGHKSVSWYQQVLGQGPQFIFQYYEKEERGRGNFPDRFSARQFPNYSSELNVNALLLGDSALYLCASSLGGDYGYTFGSGTRLTVV.

The chain has TRBV11-1 and TRBJ2-5, with TRBD2 as a possible D gene (5 bases). The DNA end is a closer match to TRBJ2-7, so the J assignment may be wrong. This CDR3 comprises 15 residues. Germline values: CDR1 SGHAT, CDR2 FQDESV (reference sequence). The CDR3 is CASSLVEDRSYEQYF. CDR3 DNA: TGTGCCAGCAGCTTAGTGGAGGACCGCTCCTACGAGCAGTACTTC.

This rearrangement joins TRBV4-2 to TRBJ2-7, with 14 bases aligning to TRBD2. The V and J ends lost 1 base and 4 bases, in that order; junction bases with no gene match: 6. Germline V gives CDR1 LGHNA, CDR2 YNFKEQ. The CDR3 is 17 residues long. CDR3 nucleotides: TGTGCCAGCAGCCAAGGGACTAGCGGGAGGCAGGGGTACGAGCAGTACTTC. Protein sequence: CASSQGTSGRQGYEQYF.

V gene TRBV28 combines with J gene TRBJ2-3; 8 bases fit TRBD1. J was trimmed by 3 bases and V by 6 bases; bases with no gene match: 5. The germline V gene has CDR1 MDHEN and CDR2 SYDVKM. The CDR3 is made up of 14 amino acids. CDR3 loop: CASSNRGSTDTQYF. CDR3 nucleotide sequence: TGTGCCAGCAGCAACAGGGGGTCAACAGATACGCAGTATTTT.

The V call is TRBV5-6, the J call TRBJ1-3; D is possibly TRBD1 (6 bases). The length of the CDR3 is 16 residues. Trimming shortened V by 0 bases and J by 0 bases, and 10 bases separated the two germline ends. CDR1 is SGHDT, CDR2 YYEEEE, per germline. CDR3 nucleotides: TGTGCCAGCAGCTTGGTAGTAGGGGGCTCTGGAAACACCATATATTTT. It is translated as CASSLVVGGSGNTIYF.

The V call is TRBV5-1, the J call TRBJ2-3; 8 nucleotides align to TRBD1. The CDR3 covers 15 residues. Per the germline V gene, CDR1 is SGHRS and CDR2 is YFSETQ. The V and J ends lost 1 base and 4 bases, in that order; junction bases with no gene match: 5. CDR3 loop: CASSLSAGGADTQYF. The CDR3 DNA sequence: TGCGCCAGCAGCTTGTCGGCAGGGGGCGCAGATACGCAGTATTTT.